This T cell receptor (beta chain) was obtained from a study of CD8+ T cells in alopecia areata. Study findings and constraints: Especially in alopecia totalis/universalis, lesional scalp showed greater clonality than normal scalp did. Shared TCR sequences were less clear between patients than in mice, possibly partly from HLA diversity.

Per the germline V gene, CDR1 is MNHEY and CDR2 is SMNVEV (reference sequence). The CDR3 is made up of 13 amino acids. The V end lost 5 bases, the J end lost 3 bases, and 7 bases lay between the germline ends. Sorted out of PBMCs were CD4+ T cells and CD8+ T cells. Following RNA extraction, reverse transcription yielded cDNA that acted as the sequencing template. Method: immunoSEQ multiplex PCR; TCRdb's copy keeps in-frame clones and lacks some. The table has 110,000 to 150,000 clones, approximately 60% seen once; the top ten hold just over 35%. On this clone itself: Its antigen is undetermined.

The source of this sequence is a human donor in good health. Sequences were obtained from CD8+ T cells sorted from blood. The chain couples TRBV27 to TRBJ2-2; weak D call: TRBD1 (6 bases). The DNA for the CDR3 is TGTGCCAGCAGTACAGGGTACACCGGGGAGCTGTTTTTT. This sequence encodes CASSTGYTGELFF.